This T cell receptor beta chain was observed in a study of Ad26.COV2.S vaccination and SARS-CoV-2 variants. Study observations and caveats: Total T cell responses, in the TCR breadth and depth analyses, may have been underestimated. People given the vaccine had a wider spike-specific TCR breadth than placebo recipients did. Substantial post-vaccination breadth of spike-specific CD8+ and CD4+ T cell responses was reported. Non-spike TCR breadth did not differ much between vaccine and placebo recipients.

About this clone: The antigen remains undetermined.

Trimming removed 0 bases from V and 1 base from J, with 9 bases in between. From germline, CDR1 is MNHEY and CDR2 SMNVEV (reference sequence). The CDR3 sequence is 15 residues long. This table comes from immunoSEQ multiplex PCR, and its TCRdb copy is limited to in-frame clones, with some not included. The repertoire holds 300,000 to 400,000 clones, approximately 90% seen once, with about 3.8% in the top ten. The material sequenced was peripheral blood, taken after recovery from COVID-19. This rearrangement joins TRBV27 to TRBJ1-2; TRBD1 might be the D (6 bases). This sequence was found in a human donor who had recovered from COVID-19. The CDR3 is CASSLSTDSNYGYTF. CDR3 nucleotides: TGTGCCAGCAGTTTATCGACGGACAGTAACTATGGCTACACCTTC.